The rows below give T cell receptor beta chains drawn from one sample of a study of T-cell reconstitution after alpha-beta-depleted transplantation in children. TCRdb used MiXCR to reprocess the PCR reads, holding one entry per CDR3 protein. The table has tens of thousands of distinct CDR3 sequences, 35% to 55% seen once. The material sequenced was PBMCs, mostly from graft donor cells, taken 360 days after TCRalphabeta/CD19-depleted stem cell transplant. The receptors originated from a male patient aged 10 to 17 who had a stem cell transplant for acute lymphoblastic leukemia, so the T cells may come from the graft donor. The CDR3 runs from the conserved cysteine through the conserved F or W. The D gene is left open where the match is weak. Some rows have no size entry. The others give once, few or many, or a class for an expanded clone.

TRBV5-1	NA	TRBJ2-2	few	TGCGCCAGCAGCGTGGGACATAACACCGGGGAGCTGTTTTTT	CASSVGHNTGELFF
TRBV12-3/TRBV12-4	NA	TRBJ2-7	NA	TGTGCCACCTCAGATTATGCCGAGCAGTACTTC	CATSDYAEQYF
TRBV2	NA	TRBJ1-1	NA	TGTGCCAGCGGTACGAACACTGAAGCTTTCTTT	CASGTNTEAFF
TRBV5-6	NA	TRBJ2-3	NA	TGTGCCAGCAGCTTGACCTCAAGTGGGGATACGCAGTATTTT	CASSLTSSGDTQYF
TRBV11-3	TRBD1	TRBJ2-1	few	TGTGCCAGCAGCTCAGGGGGACAGGGGTTGCATGAGCAGTTCTTC	CASSSGGQGLHEQFF
TRBV12-3/TRBV12-4	NA	TRBJ1-1	many	TGTGCCAGCAGCTTTGGGAACACTGAAGCTTTCTTT	CASSFGNTEAFF
TRBV12-3/TRBV12-4	TRBD1	TRBJ2-5	NA	TGTGCCAGCAGTGGGACAGGGAGGCGGGAGACCCAGTACTTC	CASSGTGRRETQYF
TRBV4-3	NA	TRBJ2-2	NA	TGCGCCAGCAGTCAAGGCCAGGGAGGCGTGTACACCGGGGAGCTGTTTTTT	CASSQGQGGVYTGELFF
TRBV19	TRBD2	TRBJ2-1	NA	TGTGCCACCGCCTTAGCGGGGGGAAGGAATGAGCAGTTCTTC	CATALAGGRNEQFF
TRBV5-1	NA	TRBJ2-3	NA	TGCGCCAGCAGCTTAGGACGGTTTAGCACAGATACGCAGTATTTT	CASSLGRFSTDTQYF
TRBV12-3/TRBV12-4	NA	TRBJ1-5	few	TGTGCCAGTGCAGGGGAGACCGGGCAGCCCCAGCATTTT	CASAGETGQPQHF
TRBV6-1	NA	TRBJ2-2	NA	TGTGCCAGCAGCTTCCCGGGGGTCTACCCGAACACCGGGGAGCTGTTTTTT	CASSFPGVYPNTGELFF
TRBV27	NA	TRBJ2-6	NA	TGTGCCAGCTATTCCCCCGCCTCTGGGGCCAACGTCCTGACTTTC	CASYSPASGANVLTF
TRBV13	TRBD1	TRBJ1-6	NA	TGTGCCAGCAGCTTAGTACAGGGGCTATCCTCCTCCTATAATTCACCCCTCCACTTT	CASSLVQGLSSSYNSPLHF
TRBV27	NA	TRBJ2-7	few	TGTGCCAGCAGTTTATCATATGACGGCTCCTACGAGCAGTACTTC	CASSLSYDGSYEQYF
TRBV10-3	NA	TRBJ2-7	NA	TGTGCCATCAGTGAGCTCTCCTACGAGCAGTACTTC	CAISELSYEQYF
TRBV4-2	NA	TRBJ2-1	few	TGTGCCAGCAGCCAAGAGGCGTACAATGAGCAGTTCTTC	CASSQEAYNEQFF
TRBV6-6	NA	TRBJ2-1	NA	TGTGCCAGCAGTCCCCCTGGACAAGTTGAGCAGTTCTTC	CASSPPGQVEQFF
TRBV4-2	TRBD1	TRBJ1-1	NA	TGTGCCAGCAGCCAAGGGACAGGGGGTATTGAAGCTTTCTTT	CASSQGTGGIEAFF
TRBV9	TRBD1	TRBJ2-2	NA	TGTGCCAGCAGCGTTGACAGGGGAACGGTCGGGGAGCTGTTTTTT	CASSVDRGTVGELFF
TRBV12-3/TRBV12-4	NA	TRBJ2-7	NA	TGTGCCAGCAGTACACACCGGGCTGGCTCCTACGAGCAGTACTTC	CASSTHRAGSYEQYF
TRBV9	NA	TRBJ2-1	NA	TGTGCCAGCTCCCTCCCCGGAGGCGATGAGCAGTTCTTC	CASSLPGGDEQFF
TRBV5-1	TRBD2	TRBJ2-1	few	TGCGCCAGCAGCGGGCTAGCGGGGTACAATGAGCAGTTCTTC	CASSGLAGYNEQFF
TRBV5-1	NA	TRBJ2-7	NA	TGCGCCAGCAGCTGGAACAGGGATTCCCTCTACGAGCAGTACTTC	CASSWNRDSLYEQYF
TRBV7-3	TRBD2	TRBJ2-3	few	TGTGCCAGCAGCTTGACTAGCGGGAGAGGGGCAGATACGCAGTATTTT	CASSLTSGRGADTQYF
TRBV5-1	TRBD1	TRBJ1-2	NA	TGCGCCAGCAGCTTGGTCCGGGGACAGGGAAGCGGCTACACCTTC	CASSLVRGQGSGYTF
TRBV24-1	TRBD2	TRBJ2-1	NA	TGTGCCACCAGTTACCCGGGACTAGCGGGCGATGAGCAGTTCTTC	CATSYPGLAGDEQFF
TRBV5-1	TRBD2	TRBJ2-1	NA	TGCGCCAGCAGCCCTCGAGCTAGCGGGGGCAAGATTTACAATGAGCAGTTCTTC	CASSPRASGGKIYNEQFF
TRBV24-1	NA	TRBJ2-2	NA	TGTGCCACCAGTTTTGCAGTCACCGGGGAGCTGTTTTTT	CATSFAVTGELFF
TRBV6-2/TRBV6-3	NA	TRBJ2-7	NA	TGTGCCAGCAGTTACGGGCTTATAGAGCAGTACTTC	CASSYGLIEQYF
TRBV3-1	TRBD2	TRBJ2-7	NA	TGTGCCAGCAGCCAAGATCGGGGTAGCGGGTCCTACGAGCAGTACTTC	CASSQDRGSGSYEQYF
TRBV2	TRBD2	TRBJ2-7	few	TGTGCCGCGACTAGCGGGAGGGCGGACTCCTACGAGCAGTACTTC	CAATSGRADSYEQYF
TRBV6-7	NA	TRBJ2-5	NA	TGTGCCAGCAAGTTGGGGGCAGAGGACCAAGAGACCCAGTACTTC	CASKLGAEDQETQYF
TRBV5-6	TRBD2	TRBJ2-1	NA	TGTGCCAGCAGCTTGGCTAGCGGGGGGAAAAAGTCCTACAATGAGCAGTTCTTC	CASSLASGGKKSYNEQFF
TRBV7-8	TRBD2	TRBJ2-2	NA	TGTGCCAGCAGCTTTCGAGCGGGGGGGAACACCGGGGAGCTGTTTTTT	CASSFRAGGNTGELFF
TRBV27	NA	TRBJ2-3	NA	TGTGCCAGCAGCTCACGGACAGCAAGCACAGATACGCAGTATTTT	CASSSRTASTDTQYF
TRBV27	NA	TRBJ1-4	NA	TGTGCCAGCAGTTTATCCCAAAGAGAAAAACTGTTTTTT	CASSLSQREKLFF
TRBV10-3	NA	TRBJ1-1	few	TGTGCCATCAGTGAGGACGGGGAAGCTTTCTTT	CAISEDGEAFF
TRBV7-6	NA	TRBJ1-4	NA	TGTGCCAGCAGCTTATACCGAGACAAGCTGTTTTTT	CASSLYRDKLFF
TRBV6-5	NA	TRBJ1-2	few	TGTGCCAGCAGTTACAGGGGTGGCTACACCTTC	CASSYRGGYTF
TRBV5-6	TRBD2	TRBJ2-1	few	TGTGCCAGCAGCCGACTAGCTGTCGAGCAGTTCTTC	CASSRLAVEQFF
TRBV28	NA	TRBJ1-6	NA	TGTGCCAGCAGTTGGAGAGGAGCTTCACCCCTCCACTTT	CASSWRGASPLHF
TRBV7-2	NA	TRBJ2-1	NA	TGTGCCAGCAGCTTCGGCGCCCCTGGCTCCTACAATGAGCAGTTCTTC	CASSFGAPGSYNEQFF
TRBV29-1	NA	TRBJ2-3	once	TGCAGCGTTAGGGGGAGAGTAACAGATACGCAGTATTTT	CSVRGRVTDTQYF
TRBV12-3/TRBV12-4	NA	TRBJ2-4	NA	TGTGCCAGCAGTTTAAGCGGACTAGCCAAAAACATTCAGTACTTC	CASSLSGLAKNIQYF
TRBV7-6	TRBD2	TRBJ2-5	few	TGTGCCAGCAGCCCAAACACGGGGGGGGCTCAAGAGACCCAGTACTTC	CASSPNTGGAQETQYF
TRBV20-1	NA	TRBJ2-3	once	TGCAGTGCTAGAGAAATTCCGTGGGATACGCAGTATTTT	CSAREIPWDTQYF
TRBV5-1	NA	TRBJ2-3	once	TGCGCCAGCAGCTTGAATCCAACAGATACGCAGTATTTT	CASSLNPTDTQYF
TRBV29-1	TRBD1	TRBJ1-2	few	TGCAGCGTGACAGGGATGTTTGGCTACACCTTC	CSVTGMFGYTF
TRBV12-3/TRBV12-4	NA	TRBJ2-1	few	TGTGCCAGCAGTTTCGGTAAAATAGGGTACAATGAGCAGTTCTTC	CASSFGKIGYNEQFF
TRBV20-1	NA	TRBJ2-5	NA	TGCAGTGCTAGAGATTCGACGGGTCGAGAGACCCAGTACTTC	CSARDSTGRETQYF
TRBV12-3/TRBV12-4	NA	TRBJ2-3	few	TGTGCCAGCAGTCTAAACCCCGCGGGATGGGATACGCAGTATTTT	CASSLNPAGWDTQYF
TRBV28	NA	TRBJ1-2	few	TGTGCCAGTTCTTTCCAGCCAAACTATGGCTACACCTTC	CASSFQPNYGYTF
TRBV24-1	NA	TRBJ2-7	few	TGTGCCACCAGTGATTCCCGGACTACCAACTACGAGCAGTACTTC	CATSDSRTTNYEQYF
TRBV4-1	NA	TRBJ2-2	NA	TGCGCCAGCAGCCAAGCCCCAGGGCAGGGAAGAACCGGGGAGCTGTTTTTT	CASSQAPGQGRTGELFF
TRBV4-3	NA	TRBJ2-3	NA	TGCGCCAGCAGCCAAAGGGCAGATACGCAGTATTTT	CASSQRADTQYF
TRBV9	NA	TRBJ2-4	NA	TGTGCCAGCAGCCCGCATTTTGGGCGGCCGGAAAACATTCAGTACTTC	CASSPHFGRPENIQYF
TRBV28	TRBD1	TRBJ2-5	few	TGTGCCAGCAGGTCCGGGGACAGGGGGCGCGGTGGGACCCAGTACTTC	CASRSGDRGRGGTQYF